A single sample gave rise to the 17 T cell receptor beta chains below, sequenced in a study of cytomegalovirus exposure and HLA in healthy donors. Use of 60 Vbeta and 13 Jbeta primers characterized the PCR. The table came from immunoSEQ multiplex PCR; TCRdb's copy has only in-frame clones and leaves some out. The sample consists of roughly 180,000 clones, 80% of them appearing once. The sample comprised PBMCs. The receptors shown here come from a man younger than 45 in good health and CMV-seropositive.

The chain joins TRBV11-2 to TRBJ2-7, with D unresolved. The CDR3 covers 17 residues. V lost 0 bases, J lost 2 bases, and 17 bases lay in between. Germline CDR1 reads SGHAT; CDR2 reads FQNNGV. In DNA, the CDR3 is TGTGCCAGCAGCTTAGAGGGCTACGCGCTGCCCCCCTACGAGCAGTACTTC. It specifies CASSLEGYALPPYEQYF. Combining the CDR3 with reference TRBV11-2 and TRBJ2-7 gives the whole variable domain EAGVAQSPRYKIIEKRQSVAFWCNPISGHATLYWYQQILGQGPKLLIQFQNNGVVDDSQLPKDRFSAERLKGVDSTLKIQPAKLEDSAVYLCASSLEGYALPPYEQYFGPGTRLTVT.

The chain carries TRBV30 and TRBJ2-1; tentative D call: TRBD2 (6 bases). Per the germline V gene, CDR1 is GTSNPN and CDR2 is SVGIG (reference sequence). Trimming left V 1 base short and J 0 bases short, with 16 bases between. This CDR3 spans 17 amino acids. For the CDR3, the DNA is TGTGCCTGGAGTGATACTAGCCCCCTTAGCTCCTACAATGAGCAGTTCTTC. Translated: CAWSDTSPLSSYNEQFF.

This clone came up a few times. This chain connects TRBV5-8 to TRBJ2-2, with a possible D match to TRBD2 (6 bases). CDR1 and CDR2 (germline): SGHTS, YDEGEE. Trimming took 4 bases from V and 1 from J, leaving 11 bases between them. This CDR3 spans 15 amino acids. In DNA form, the CDR3 reads TGTGCCAGCAGCCGGAGGGCGGGGAACACCGGGGAGCTGTTTTTT. This codes for CASSRRAGNTGELFF.

This sequence joins TRBV2 and TRBJ2-1; 10 bases align to TRBD2. The CDR3 is made up of 15 amino acids. In germline, CDR1 is SNHLY, CDR2 FYNNEI. V shed 6 bases and J 7 bases; nucleotides not matched to a gene: 9. CDR3 region: CASRGASGGGNEQFF. For the CDR3, the DNA is TGTGCCAGCAGGGGGGCTAGCGGGGGAGGAAATGAGCAGTTCTTC.

The chain is built from TRBV19 and TRBJ1-5; a possible D gene is TRBD1 (6 bases). Germline loops: CDR1 LNHDA, CDR2 SQIVND (reference sequence). The CDR3 totals 19 residues. V lost 5 bases and J 4 bases, leaving 27 bases between the germline ends. CDR3 DNA sequence: TGTGCCAGTAGTTCCCCTTCTGGGCAGGGGCTTAGAGGGAATCAGCCCCAGCATTTT. This codes for CASSSPSGQGLRGNQPQHF.

This chain uses TRBV9 with TRBJ1-1; D is unclear. Germline V CDR1 and CDR2: SGDLS, YYNGEE. This CDR3 region has 14 residues. Trimming left V 0 bases short and J 2 bases short, with 8 bases between. CDR3 nucleotide sequence: TGTGCCAGCAGCGTAGATCTCGTTAACACTGAAGCTTTCTTT. Protein product: CASSVDLVNTEAFF.

The V and J genes are TRBV10-3 and TRBJ1-2; TRBD1 matches 7 bases. CDR1 is ENHRY, CDR2 SYGVKD, per germline. Trimming removed 6 bases from V and 3 bases from J; junction bases left unmatched: 4. The CDR3 sequence is 13 residues long. The CDR3 protein is CAISDREDYGYTF. Written as DNA, the CDR3 is TGTGCCATCAGCGACAGGGAAGACTATGGCTACACCTTC.

The chain couples TRBV2 to TRBJ2-2, with 7 bases lining up with TRBD2. The V gene's germline CDR1 is SNHLY and CDR2 FYNNEI. V was pared by 4 bases and J by 6 bases, with 2 bases of the junction left unmatched. The CDR3 is made up of 13 amino acids. As DNA, the CDR3 is TGTGCCAGCAGTGCCCGGGGGGCCGGGGAGCTGTTTTTT. As protein: CASSARGAGELFF.

This rearrangement joins TRBV6-6 to TRBJ2-5; D is unclear. TRBJ2-7 matches the DNA end more closely, so the J call is doubtful. Germline V gene data show CDR1 as MNHNY and CDR2 as SVGAGI (reference sequence). The CDR3 consists of 12 residues. DNA of the CDR3: TGTGCCAGCAGTCGCGCCACTTACGAGCAGTACTTC. Its translation is CASSRATYEQYF.

This clone has just a few counts. The J gene is TRBJ1-5, the V gene TRBV5-8; a weak D match, TRBD1 (5 bases). From germline, CDR1 is SGHTS and CDR2 YDEGEE. The germline V and J ends were trimmed by 5 bases and 0 bases, with 12 bases remaining between them. CDR3 length: 15 residues. The CDR3 nucleotides read TGTGCCAGCAGTTCGGGGGTGGATAGCAATCAGCCCCAGCATTTT. It encodes CASSSGVDSNQPQHF.

The rearrangement joins TRBV27 to TRBJ1-4, with a possible D match to TRBD1 (5 bases). Trimming took off 7 bases at V and 4 bases at J, with 13 bases between the two ends. This CDR3 is 14 amino acids long. Germline lookup yields CDR1 MNHEY and CDR2 SMNVEV (reference sequence). The CDR3, as DNA: TGTGCCAGCAAGCCGGGACTGCTTAATGAAAAACTGTTTTTT. It translates to CASKPGLLNEKLFF.

The chain has TRBV5-1 and TRBJ1-6, with TRBD1 matching over 10 bases. The CDR3 length is 15 residues. The germline gives CDR1 SGHRS, CDR2 YFSETQ. J lost 10 bases, V lost 1 base, and 5 bases had no gene match. The CDR3 nucleotides read TGCGCCAGCAGCTTGTCCGGGACAGGGGACTCACCCCTCCACTTT. Its protein product is CASSLSGTGDSPLHF.

The chain combines TRBV28 with TRBJ2-7; a weak D match, TRBD1 (6 bases). The germline gives CDR1 MDHEN, CDR2 SYDVKM. This CDR3 has 15 amino acids. V was cut by 10 bases and J by 2 bases, with 21 bases left in between. CDR3 sequence: CATGDEGSRTYEQYF. The CDR3, as DNA: TGTGCCACAGGGGATGAGGGCTCGAGAACCTACGAGCAGTACTTC.

The chain recombines TRBV20-1 with TRBJ2-5; D call uncertain. Germline V CDR1 and CDR2: DFQATT, SNEGSKA (reference sequence). V was trimmed by 5 bases and J by 6 bases, leaving 10 bases between them. The CDR3 length is 11 residues. The CDR3 DNA sequence: TGCAGTGCTGACAAACCTCAGACCCAGTACTTC. It specifies CSADKPQTQYF.

The chain couples TRBV9 to TRBJ2-1, with 8 bases matching TRBD2. Trimming took 4 bases from V and 5 from J; bases not matched to a gene: 8. Germline V gene sequence: CDR1 SGDLS, CDR2 YYNGEE. The CDR3 length is 15 residues. The CDR3 DNA is TGTGCCAGCAGCCGAAGCGGGAGTCGGAACAATGAGCAGTTCTTC. This translates into CASSRSGSRNNEQFF.

The chain uses TRBV5-6 and TRBJ2-5; D gene uncertain. The CDR3 is made up of 14 amino acids. CDR1 is SGHDT and CDR2 is YYEEEE in the germline V gene. V shed 4 bases and J shed 1 base, with 11 bases lying between them. The CDR3 DNA is TGTGCCAGCAGCCGAACAGCACTCCAAGAGACCCAGTACTTC. As protein: CASSRTALQETQYF.

The chain recombines TRBV28 with TRBJ1-2; TRBD1 might be the D (6 bases). V was pared by 6 bases and J by 5 bases, with 7 bases between. The CDR3 covers 11 residues. Per germline, CDR1 MDHEN and CDR2 SYDVKM. Written as DNA, the CDR3 is TGTGCCAGCAGCCAGGGGTATGGCTACACCTTC. It specifies CASSQGYGYTF.